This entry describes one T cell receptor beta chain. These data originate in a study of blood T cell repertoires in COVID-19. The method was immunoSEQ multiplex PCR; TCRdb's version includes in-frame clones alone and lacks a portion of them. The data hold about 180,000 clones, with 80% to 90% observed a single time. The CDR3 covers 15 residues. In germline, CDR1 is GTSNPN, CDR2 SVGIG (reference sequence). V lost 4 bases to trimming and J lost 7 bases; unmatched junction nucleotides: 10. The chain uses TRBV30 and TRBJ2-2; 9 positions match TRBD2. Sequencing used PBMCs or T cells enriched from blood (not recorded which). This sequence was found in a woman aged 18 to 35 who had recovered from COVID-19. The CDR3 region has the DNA TGTGCCTGGAAAAGGGAGCGGGAGGAGGTCGGGGAGCTGTTTTTT. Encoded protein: CAWKREREEVGELFF.